This TCR beta chain was sequenced during a study of response to subunit inactivated influenza vaccine. With 6 bases clipped from V and 0 bases from J, the junction kept 3 bases outside the gene matches. The CDR3 loop spans 13 amino acids. Looked up from germline, CDR1 is SGDLS and CDR2 is YYNGEE. In TCRdb, the RT-PCR reads were re-called with MiXCR into one record per CDR3 protein. The sample includes about 540,000 distinct CDR3 sequences, roughly 23% of them seen just once. These sequences were also reported in another study, on T cells expressing NK-cell markers. Per that paper: Production of TCR beta cDNA relied on 5'RACE template switching with UMIs. Dominant NKG2C+ clonotypes accounted for about 1.0-8% of CD8+ T cells in more than five donors. Clarity on HCMV specificity was lacking for the expanded NKG2C+ T cell clones.

This clonotype was obtained from a man aged 50 to 59 who received an inactivated influenza vaccine. The chain joins TRBV9 to TRBJ2-7, with TRBD1 identical over 7 bases. The sample in question was CD4+ T cells sorted from PBMCs, obtained approximately 13 days after vaccination. The DNA of the CDR3 is TGTGCCAGCAATAGGGACAGCTCCTACGAGCAGTACTTC. Protein sequence: CASNRDSSYEQYF.